This TCR beta chain was sequenced in a study of CD8+CD57+ T cells in acquired aplastic anemia. Study background: Quantities of DNA derived from sorted CD4+ and CD8+ cells averaged roughly 3 ug.

In this sample, this clonotype turned up many times. According to the study, genomic DNA was the template for TCR beta VDJ and CDR3 profiling. Each CDR3 protein is one row after TCRdb ran MiXCR on the reads. Of a few hundred thousand distinct CDR3 sequences listed, roughly half are singletons. CDR3 length: 14 residues. Germline CDR1 and CDR2: MNHEY and SVGAGI. The V segment lost 6 bases and the J segment 4 bases; nucleotides outside the gene matches: 6. Input material: sorted CD4+, CD8+, or CD8+CD57+ T cells (not recorded which) from PBMCs. This sequence joins TRBV6-5 and TRBJ2-7, with 10 bases identical to TRBD1. The sequence came from a human donor with severe aplastic anemia or a healthy control (not recorded which). The CDR3 sequence: CASSTGTGEYEQYF. CDR3 in DNA: TGTGCCAGCAGCACCGGGACAGGGGAGTACGAGCAGTACTTC.